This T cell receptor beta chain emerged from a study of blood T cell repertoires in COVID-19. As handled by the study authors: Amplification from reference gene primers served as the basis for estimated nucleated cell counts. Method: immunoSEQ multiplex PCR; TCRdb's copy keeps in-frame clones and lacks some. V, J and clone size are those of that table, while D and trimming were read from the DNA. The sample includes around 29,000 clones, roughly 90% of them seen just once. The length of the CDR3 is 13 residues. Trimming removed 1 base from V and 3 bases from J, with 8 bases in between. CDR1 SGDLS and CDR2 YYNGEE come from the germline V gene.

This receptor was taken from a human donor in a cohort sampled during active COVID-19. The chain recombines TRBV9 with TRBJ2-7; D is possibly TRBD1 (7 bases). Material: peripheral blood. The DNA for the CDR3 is TGTGCCAGCAGCGTACAGGGGGGCTACGAGCAGTACTTC. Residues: CASSVQGGYEQYF.